These 10 T cell receptor beta chains originate from one sample sequenced in a study of blood T cells in healthy people across ages. PCR was performed a second time for roughly 7 to 11 cycles using a sample-barcoded 5' primer and a J-beta primer mix. TCRdb itself ran the 5' RACE reads through MiXCR, one entry per CDR3 protein. Of hundreds of thousands of distinct CDR3 sequences in the sample, approximately 60% are singletons; the top ten hold roughly 25%. Sequencing input: blood. The receptors stem from a man aged 35-49 years in good health.

The chain's CDR3 is CASAAMGGDYNEQYF. For the CDR3, the DNA is TGTGCCAGCGCGGCCATGGGGGGCGATTACAATGAGCAGTACTTC. The genes are TRBV6-2 or TRBV6-3 and TRBJ2-5, with D possibly called TRBD1 or TRBD2 (6 bases each). CDR3 length: 15 amino acids. Germline CDR1 is MNHEY and CDR2 is SVGEGT. The V and J ends lost 8 bases and 11 bases respectively, with 27 bases between them.

The chain combines TRBV5-4 with TRBJ2-4; no clear D gene. The tail of the sequence fits TRBJ2-7 better, so the J call may be wrong. The CDR3 sequence is 13 residues long. The germline V gene has CDR1 SGHNT and CDR2 YYREEE (reference sequence). CDR3 sequence: CASSLDSTGEQYF. The CDR3 nucleotides read TGTGCCAGCAGCTTAGATAGCACGGGCGAGCAGTACTTC.

The V call is TRBV12-3 or TRBV12-4, the J call TRBJ2-7; D is unresolved. The germline V and J ends were trimmed by 5 bases and 1 base, with 9 bases remaining between them. This CDR3 has 13 amino acids. The CDR3 here is CASSPYGSYEQYF. For the CDR3, the DNA is TGTGCCAGCAGTCCTTATGGGTCCTACGAGCAGTACTTC.

The gene calls are TRBV28 and TRBJ2-7; 7 bases match TRBD1. This CDR3 has 14 amino acids. With V trimmed by 5 bases and J by 12 bases, 16 bases remained unmatched. From germline, CDR1 is MDHEN and CDR2 SYDVKM. The CDR3 coding sequence is TGTGCCAGCAGTCTATATGGACAGGCTCAAATACGGTACTTC. Protein: CASSLYGQAQIRYF.

J is TRBJ1-2 and V is TRBV6-5; D may be TRBD1 (6 bases). The V and J ends lost 0 bases and 1 base respectively, with 18 bases between them. The germline V gene has CDR1 MNHEY and CDR2 SVGAGI. This CDR3 is 18 amino acids long. For the CDR3, the DNA is TGTGCCAGCAGTTACTCGGGGGCTTACCTGGGAAATAACTATGGCTACACCTTC. Its protein is CASSYSGAYLGNNYGYTF.

This clonotype has a handful of counts. The chain joins TRBV7-2 to TRBJ2-7, with D perhaps matching TRBD1 or TRBD2 (7 bases each). The CDR3 sequence is 14 residues long. Germline V gene data show CDR1 as SGHTA and CDR2 as FQGNSA. V was shortened by 5 bases and J by 3 bases, with 14 bases between the two germline ends. CDR3 amino acids: CASSPDREGYEQYF. The CDR3 DNA reads TGTGCCAGCAGCCCCGACAGGGAGGGCTACGAGCAGTACTTC.

This clonotype was recorded once. The chain joins TRBV7-9 to TRBJ1-4; TRBD1 aligns across 12 bases. This CDR3 is built from 18 residues. Germline trimming cut 3 bases from V and 0 bases from J; bases unmatched to any gene: 5. Germline CDR1 SEHNR, CDR2 FQNEAQ (reference sequence). CDR3 protein: CASSLGTGGPPTNEKLFF. CDR3 sequence (DNA): TGTGCCAGCAGCTTGGGGACAGGGGGCCCACCAACTAATGAAAAACTGTTTTTT.

The chain combines TRBV5-5 with TRBJ2-6, with TRBD2 matching over 12 bases. V dropped 6 bases and J dropped 3; count of bases not matched to a gene: 7. CDR1 and CDR2 (germline): SGHKS, YYEKEE (reference sequence). The CDR3 has 17 amino acids. The CDR3 reads CASTGLAGKFGANVLTF. In DNA, the CDR3 is TGTGCCAGCACCGGACTAGCGGGGAAATTTGGGGCCAACGTCCTGACTTTC.

This clonotype appeared once. V and J are TRBV7-3 and TRBJ2-1; 10 nucleotides align to TRBD2. Gene TRBJ2-7 matches the end of the DNA better, so the J call may be wrong. Germline assignment: CDR1 SGHTA and CDR2 FQGTGA. This CDR3 spans 16 amino acids. CDR3 bases: TGTGCCAGCAGCTTATGGGCTAGCGGGGGTTACAATGAGCAGTACTTC. This codes for CASSLWASGGYNEQYF.

In this sample, this clonotype turned up once. V and J are TRBV6-2 or TRBV6-3 and TRBJ2-1, with D perhaps being TRBD1 or TRBD2 (6 bases each). Trimming stripped 9 bases from V and 5 bases from J, with 20 bases between. There are 15 residues in the CDR3. Per the germline V gene, CDR1 is MNHEY and CDR2 is SVGEGT. CDR3 sequence: CASRRGVQNNNEQFF. The CDR3, as DNA: TGTGCCAGTAGAAGGGGGGTGCAGAACAACAATGAGCAGTTCTTC.